The rows below give T cell receptor beta chains drawn from one sample of a study of Ad26.COV2.S vaccination and SARS-CoV-2 variants. Libraries were prepared by immunoSEQ multiplex PCR; TCRdb keeps only in-frame clonotypes and omits some of them. This table holds 300,000 to 500,000 clones, more than 85% found once. The sequencing here drew on peripheral blood, taken in a trial of Ad26.COV2.S vaccine versus placebo. These receptors originate from a person between 18 and 59 years old who received the Ad26.COV2.S COVID-19 vaccine or a placebo. CDR3s include the opening cysteine and the closing phenylalanine or tryptophan. D genes are given only for firm matches. Part of the rows lack a size; the others show once, few, many or a class for expanded clones.

clone_size d_call j_call v_call cdr3_aa cdr3_nt
. . TRBJ2-5 TRBV4-1 CASSQEDGETQYF TGCGCCAGCAGCCAAGAAGACGGGGAGACCCAGTACTTC
once . TRBJ2-1 TRBV2 CASSFSRINEQFF TGTGCCAGCAGTTTTTCCAGGATCAATGAGCAGTTCTTC
. . TRBJ2-2 TRBV12-3/TRBV12-4 CASSNTGELFF TGTGCCAGCAGTAACACCGGGGAGCTGTTTTTT
. . TRBJ2-3 TRBV12-5 CASTLSGEDSDTQYF TGTGCTAGTACCCTCTCGGGGGAGGATTCAGATACGCAGTATTTT
. . TRBJ1-5 TRBV4-1 CASSQAVEVNQPQHF TGCGCCAGCAGCCAAGCTGTGGAGGTCAATCAGCCCCAGCATTTT
once . TRBJ2-5 TRBV5-6 CASSFVDRSSGETQYF TGTGCCAGCAGCTTTGTTGACAGATCTAGTGGGGAGACCCAGTACTTC
. TRBD1 TRBJ1-2 TRBV4-1 CASSQATGFAGYTF TGCGCCAGCAGCCAAGCGACAGGGTTTGCTGGCTACACCTTC
. TRBD1 TRBJ2-2 TRBV5-4 CASSSRDRGTGELFF TGTGCCAGCAGCTCCCGGGACAGGGGGACCGGGGAGCTGTTTTTT
once . TRBJ2-3 TRBV5-1 CASSPLSSTDTQYF TGCGCCAGCAGCCCCCTATCTAGCACAGATACGCAGTATTTT
. . TRBJ1-2 TRBV5-6 CASSLVGTGGYTF TGTGCCAGCAGCTTGGTAGGGACTGGTGGCTACACCTTC
. . TRBJ1-1 TRBV6-1 CASSENRRGTEAFF TGTGCCAGCAGTGAGAACCGGAGAGGGACTGAAGCTTTCTTT
. . TRBJ1-3 TRBV18 CASSPQDFSGNTIYF TGTGCCAGCTCACCACAGGACTTCTCTGGAAACACCATATATTTT
. . TRBJ2-1 TRBV5-4 CASSLDAGGRPNEQFF TGTGCCAGCAGCTTGGATGCCGGGGGACGACCCAATGAGCAGTTCTTC
. TRBD1 TRBJ2-3 TRBV5-8 CASSLWDRRVTDTQYF TGTGCCAGCAGCCTCTGGGACAGGAGAGTCACAGATACGCAGTATTTT
. . TRBJ1-2 TRBV10-3 CAIGEEGALYGYTF TGTGCCATCGGGGAAGAGGGCGCCCTCTATGGCTACACCTTC
once . TRBJ1-1 TRBV10-3 CAISDRGQNTEAFF TGTGCCATCAGTGACCGAGGACAGAACACTGAAGCTTTCTTT
. TRBD1 TRBJ1-5 TRBV27 CASSLQGGISNQPQHF TGTGCCAGCAGTTTACAGGGGGGAATTAGCAATCAGCCCCAGCATTTT
. . TRBJ2-5 TRBV5-1 CASSSLGQQETQYF TGCGCCAGCAGCTCCCTCGGGCAACAAGAGACCCAGTACTTC
. . TRBJ1-2 TRBV14 CASSQPLGGYTF TGTGCCAGCAGCCAACCTCTAGGGGGCTACACCTTC
. . TRBJ1-3 TRBV19 CASSKKNSGNTIYF TGTGCCAGTAGCAAGAAGAATTCTGGAAACACCATATATTTT
. TRBD1 TRBJ1-1 TRBV12-3/TRBV12-4 CASSQTTGSEAFF TGTGCCAGCAGTCAGACGACAGGGTCTGAAGCTTTCTTT
few . TRBJ1-2 TRBV5-1 CASSPSTQGSGYTF TGCGCCAGCAGCCCGAGTACACAGGGCTCTGGCTACACCTTC
. TRBD2 TRBJ2-5 TRBV6-5 CASSPRGGQVKTQYF TGTGCCAGCAGTCCGCGGGGGGGCCAGGTCAAGACCCAGTACTTC
few . TRBJ1-5 TRBV6-5 CASRPGGYSNQPQHF TGTGCCAGCAGACCTGGTGGCTATAGCAATCAGCCCCAGCATTTT
. TRBD2 TRBJ2-7 TRBV5-1 CASSYRSSGAYEQYF TGCGCCAGCAGCTACAGGTCAAGCGGGGCTTACGAGCAGTACTTC
. . TRBJ1-1 TRBV30 CAWILQGVVTEAFF TGTGCCTGGATCCTACAGGGAGTGGTCACTGAAGCTTTCTTT
. TRBD1 TRBJ2-1 TRBV7-2 CASSPFGFGTGLNEQFF TGTGCCAGCAGCCCCTTCGGATTTGGGACAGGGTTGAATGAGCAGTTCTTC
. . TRBJ2-3 TRBV5-1 CASSWDPGNPTDTQYF TGCGCCAGCAGCTGGGACCCAGGAAACCCCACAGATACGCAGTATTTT
once TRBD1 TRBJ1-2 TRBV7-8 CASSKGQVLYGYTF TGTGCCAGCAGCAAGGGACAGGTTCTCTATGGCTACACCTTC
. . TRBJ2-7 TRBV3-1/TRBV3-2 CASSQGIRTTAYEQYF TGTGCCAGCAGCCAAGGTATACGTACGACCGCCTACGAGCAGTACTTC
. TRBD2 TRBJ2-2 TRBV4-1 CASSQRTGTSGFTGELFF TGCGCCAGCAGCCAGCGAACCGGGACTAGCGGCTTCACCGGGGAGCTGTTTTTT
. . TRBJ1-1 TRBV5-6 CASSLEGNTEAFF TGTGCCAGCTCGCTGGAGGGTAACACTGAAGCTTTCTTT
once . TRBJ2-2 TRBV5-5 CASSLMVSTGELFF TGTGCCAGCAGCTTGATGGTTTCCACCGGGGAGCTGTTTTTT
. TRBD1 TRBJ2-6 TRBV9 CASSARPGTGYGANVLTF TGTGCCAGCAGCGCCAGACCCGGGACAGGGTATGGGGCCAACGTCCTGACTTTC
. . TRBJ1-1 TRBV11-1 CASSLEENTEAFF TGTGCCAGCAGCTTAGAAGAGAACACTGAAGCTTTCTTT
. TRBD1 TRBJ2-2 TRBV29-1 CSVEVGTGPLGGELFF TGCAGCGTTGAAGTAGGGACAGGGCCCCTCGGGGGGGAGCTGTTTTTT
. . TRBJ2-1 TRBV4-1 CASSRGYEQFF TGCGCCAGCAGCCGGGGCTATGAGCAGTTCTTC
. . TRBJ1-1 TRBV6-5 CASNLPGRENTEAFF TGTGCCAGCAATCTGCCTGGACGGGAAAACACTGAAGCTTTCTTT
once TRBD1 TRBJ1-1 TRBV5-1 CASSLGDRHTEAFF TGCGCCAGCAGCTTGGGGGACAGACACACTGAAGCTTTCTTT
. . TRBJ2-1 TRBV7-2 CASLSASSYNEQFF TGTGCCAGCCTTAGCGCCAGCTCCTACAATGAGCAGTTCTTC
. . TRBJ1-1 TRBV11-2 CASSFRGAWSNTEAFF TGTGCCAGCAGCTTCCGAGGGGCATGGTCGAACACTGAAGCTTTCTTT
once TRBD1 TRBJ1-2 TRBV5-5 CASSLLDRGSGYTF TGTGCCAGCAGTCTTCTGGACAGGGGTAGTGGCTACACCTTC
. . TRBJ1-5 TRBV7-9 CASSSDRSNQPQHF TGTGCCAGCAGCTCGGACCGGAGCAATCAGCCCCAGCATTTT
. . TRBJ2-1 TRBV30 CAWSTSAGSEQFF TGTGCCTGGAGTACCTCGGCGGGGTCTGAGCAGTTCTTC
once . TRBJ1-2 TRBV7-9 CASSPNMNNYGYTF TGTGCCAGCAGCCCTAACATGAATAACTATGGCTACACCTTC
. . TRBJ2-5 TRBV2 CASSDGAGARGETQYF TGTGCCAGCAGTGATGGCGCGGGGGCCCGAGGGGAGACCCAGTACTTC
. TRBD1 TRBJ1-5 TRBV19 CASSRQGSNQPQHF TGTGCCAGTAGTAGACAGGGGAGCAATCAGCCCCAGCATTTT
. TRBD1 TRBJ2-5 TRBV9 CASSQIQGAGETQYF TGTGCCAGCAGTCAAATACAGGGGGCAGGGGAGACCCAGTACTTC
. . TRBJ2-2 TRBV4-1 CASSQRGQPNTGELFF TGCGCCAGCAGCCAACGTGGGCAGCCAAACACCGGGGAGCTGTTTTTT
. . TRBJ2-1 TRBV9 CASSEGGALYNEQFF TGTGCCAGCAGCGAAGGGGGGGCCCTGTACAATGAGCAGTTCTTC
. TRBD2 TRBJ2-1 TRBV11-2 CASSFPSGALYNEQFF TGTGCCAGCAGCTTTCCTAGCGGGGCCCTATACAATGAGCAGTTCTTC
. . TRBJ1-1 TRBV6-5 CASSYLGDKAFF TGTGCCAGCAGTTACCTGGGTGATAAAGCTTTCTTT
. TRBD2 TRBJ2-1 TRBV10-3 CAIRSGTRGNEQFF TGTGCCATCCGATCCGGGACTAGAGGCAATGAGCAGTTCTTC
. . TRBJ1-1 TRBV25-1 CASSESGGGTEAFF TGTGCCAGCAGTGAATCCGGGGGAGGCACTGAAGCTTTCTTT
. . TRBJ2-2 TRBV6-5 CASQRSSTGELFF TGTGCCAGCCAAAGGTCATCCACCGGGGAGCTGTTTTTT